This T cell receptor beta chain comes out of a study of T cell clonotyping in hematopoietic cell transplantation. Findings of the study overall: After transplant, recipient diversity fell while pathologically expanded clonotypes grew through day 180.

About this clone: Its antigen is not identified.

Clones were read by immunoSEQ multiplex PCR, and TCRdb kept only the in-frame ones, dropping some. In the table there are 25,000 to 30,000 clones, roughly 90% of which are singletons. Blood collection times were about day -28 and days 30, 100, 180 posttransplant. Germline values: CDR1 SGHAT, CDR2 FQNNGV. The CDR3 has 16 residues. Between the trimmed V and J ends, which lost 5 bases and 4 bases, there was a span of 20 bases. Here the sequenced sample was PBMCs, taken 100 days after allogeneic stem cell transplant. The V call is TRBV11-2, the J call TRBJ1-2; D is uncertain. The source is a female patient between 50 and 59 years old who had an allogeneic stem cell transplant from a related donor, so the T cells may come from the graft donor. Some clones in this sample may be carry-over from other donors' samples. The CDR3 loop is CASSPGRQDAGYGYTF. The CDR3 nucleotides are TGTGCCAGCAGCCCGGGTCGCCAGGACGCCGGCTATGGCTACACCTTC.